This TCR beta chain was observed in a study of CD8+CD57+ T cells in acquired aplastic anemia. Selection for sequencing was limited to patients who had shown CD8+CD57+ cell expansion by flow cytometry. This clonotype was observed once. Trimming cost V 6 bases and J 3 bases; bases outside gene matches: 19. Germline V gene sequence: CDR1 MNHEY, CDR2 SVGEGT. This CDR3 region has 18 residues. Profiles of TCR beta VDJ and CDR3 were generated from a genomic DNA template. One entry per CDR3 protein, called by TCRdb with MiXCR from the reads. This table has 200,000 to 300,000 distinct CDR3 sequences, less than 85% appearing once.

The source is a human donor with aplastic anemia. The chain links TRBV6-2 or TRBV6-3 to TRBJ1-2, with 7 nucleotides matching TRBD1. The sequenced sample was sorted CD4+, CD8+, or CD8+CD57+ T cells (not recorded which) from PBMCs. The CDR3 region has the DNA TGTGCCAGCAGGGCAACGGGACAGCGCTACGGCGGTGACTATGGCTACACCTTC. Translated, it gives CASRATGQRYGGDYGYTF.